Listed here is a single T cell receptor (beta chain). Germline V lookup: CDR1 SGHAT, CDR2 FQNNGV. The germline V and J ends were trimmed by 4 bases and 3 bases, with 17 bases remaining between them. This CDR3 spans 16 amino acids. This record belongs to a study of blood T cell repertoires in COVID-19. Study in general: Samples came from the United States, Italy and Spain, spanning acute and convalescent COVID-19.

Clones were read by immunoSEQ multiplex PCR, and TCRdb kept only the in-frame ones, dropping some. The sample lists 150,000 to 200,000 clones; around four fifths were seen once. This receptor was taken from a woman in her seventies with COVID-19, enrolled during active disease. The chain couples TRBV11-2 to TRBJ2-3; D is possibly TRBD1 (8 bases). Source material: peripheral blood. CDR3 in DNA: TGTGCCAGCAGCTCGACGGACAGGGAGGGTACAGATACGCAGTATTTT. It is translated as CASSSTDREGTDTQYF.